The clone carrying this TCR beta chain occurred once. This specimen belongs to a study of technical replicates of blood from a handful of donors. Repertoires were generated with immunoSEQ multiplex PCR, while TCRdb's copy carries only in-frame clones and drops some. This table holds over 65,000 clones, approximately 97% found once. V was cut by 6 bases and J by 6 bases, with 13 bases left in between. Germline CDR1 and CDR2: MRHNA and SNTAGT. The CDR3 is 13 residues long. Source material: T cells isolated from PBMCs. The sequence derives from a human donor in good health. The rearrangement links TRBV6-4 to TRBJ2-3; possible D gene TRBD2, 5 bases. CDR3 nucleotide sequence: TGTGCCAGCAGCGACACCCGCGGGGATACGCAGTATTTT. This sequence encodes CASSDTRGDTQYF.